This T cell receptor beta chain was identified in a study of monozygotic twins with inflammatory bowel disease. Study-level results: IBD patients carried less diverse TCRbeta repertoires (inverse Simpson) than healthy co-twins. T cell subtypes that differed could not be told apart. Especially where disease activity was present, IBD patients had fewer clonotypes in common with others than healthy twins did.

Starting material for each TCR library was around 3.5 ug of total RNA. TCRdb reprocessed the 5' RACE reads and reports one entry per CDR3 protein, with no DNA. The sample includes fewer than 200,000 distinct CDR3 sequences. CDR1 and CDR2 from the germline V gene are SGHRS and YFSETQ. The CDR3 has 11 amino acids. Worth noting for this clonotype: The target antigen is unknown.

The genes are TRBV5-1 and TRBJ1-2; TCRdb's D gene call, TRBD1, goes unchecked for lack of DNA. This TCR was recovered from a human donor with ulcerative colitis or Crohn's disease, or a healthy co-twin of an affected twin (not recorded which). Material for sequencing was blood. The chain's CDR3 is CASSGGYGYTF.